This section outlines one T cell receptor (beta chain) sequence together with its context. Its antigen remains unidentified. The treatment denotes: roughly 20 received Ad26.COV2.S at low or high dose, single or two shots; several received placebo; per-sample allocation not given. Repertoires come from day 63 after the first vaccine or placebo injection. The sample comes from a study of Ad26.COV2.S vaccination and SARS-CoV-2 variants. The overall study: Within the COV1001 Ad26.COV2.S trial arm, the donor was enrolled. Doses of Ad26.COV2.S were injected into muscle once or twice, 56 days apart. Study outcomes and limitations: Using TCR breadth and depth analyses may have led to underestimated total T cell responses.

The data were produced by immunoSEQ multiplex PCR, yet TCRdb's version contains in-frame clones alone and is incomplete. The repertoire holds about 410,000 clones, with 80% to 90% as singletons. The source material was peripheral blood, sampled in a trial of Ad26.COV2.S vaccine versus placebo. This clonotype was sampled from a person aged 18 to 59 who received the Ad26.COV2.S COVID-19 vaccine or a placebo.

This CDR3 reads CASSGLAGQTQYF. The CDR3 nucleotides read TGTGCCAGCAGCGGATTAGCGGGCCAGACCCAGTACTTC. The chain combines TRBV5-8 with TRBJ2-5, with 7 positions matching TRBD2. The CDR3 is 13 amino acids. J was trimmed by 6 bases and V by 4 bases; bases with no gene match: 6. Germline V gives CDR1 SGHTS, CDR2 YDEGEE.